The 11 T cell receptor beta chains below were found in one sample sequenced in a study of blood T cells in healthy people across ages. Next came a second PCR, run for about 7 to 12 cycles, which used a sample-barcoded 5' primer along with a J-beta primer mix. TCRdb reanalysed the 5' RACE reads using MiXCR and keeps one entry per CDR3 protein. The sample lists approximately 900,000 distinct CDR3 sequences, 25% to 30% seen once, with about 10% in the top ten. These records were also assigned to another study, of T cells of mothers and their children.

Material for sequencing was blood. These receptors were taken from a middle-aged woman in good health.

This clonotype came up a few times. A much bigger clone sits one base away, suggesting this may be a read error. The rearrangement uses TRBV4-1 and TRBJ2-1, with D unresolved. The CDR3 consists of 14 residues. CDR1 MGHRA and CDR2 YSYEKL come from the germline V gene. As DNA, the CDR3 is TGCGCCAGCAGCCAAGTGGGCAGAGACAATGAGCGGTTCTTC. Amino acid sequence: CASSQVGRDNERFF.

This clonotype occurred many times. The CDR3 is CASSPRQGRTEQYF. Written as DNA, the CDR3 is TGTGCCAGCAGTCCCAGACAGGGTAGAACCGAGCAGTACTTC. The rearrangement uses TRBV12-3 or TRBV12-4 and TRBJ2-7; 7 positions agree with TRBD1. The CDR3 sequence is 14 residues long. V shed 5 bases, J shed 6 bases, and the junction held 10 bases outside the gene matches.

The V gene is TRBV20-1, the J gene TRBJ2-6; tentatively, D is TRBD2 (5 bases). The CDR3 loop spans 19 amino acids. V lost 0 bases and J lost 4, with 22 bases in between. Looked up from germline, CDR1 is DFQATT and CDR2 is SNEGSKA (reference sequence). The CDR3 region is CSARDQETNDLPGANVLTF. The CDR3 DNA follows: TGCAGTGCTAGAGATCAGGAGACTAACGACCTTCCGGGGGCCAACGTCCTGACTTTC.

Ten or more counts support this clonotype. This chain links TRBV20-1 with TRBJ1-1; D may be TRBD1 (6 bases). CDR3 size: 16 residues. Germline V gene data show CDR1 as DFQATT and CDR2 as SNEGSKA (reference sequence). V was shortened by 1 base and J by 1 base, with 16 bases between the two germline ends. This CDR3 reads CSARASSGHWNTEAFF. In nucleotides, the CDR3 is TGCAGTGCTAGAGCCTCCTCGGGACACTGGAACACTGAAGCTTTCTTT.

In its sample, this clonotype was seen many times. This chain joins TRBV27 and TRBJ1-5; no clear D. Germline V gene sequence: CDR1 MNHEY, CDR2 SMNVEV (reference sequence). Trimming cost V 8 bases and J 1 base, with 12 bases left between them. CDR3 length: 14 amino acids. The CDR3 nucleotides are TGTGCCAGCCGTAGGGCAGGCAGCAATCAGCCCCAGCATTTT. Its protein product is CASRRAGSNQPQHF.

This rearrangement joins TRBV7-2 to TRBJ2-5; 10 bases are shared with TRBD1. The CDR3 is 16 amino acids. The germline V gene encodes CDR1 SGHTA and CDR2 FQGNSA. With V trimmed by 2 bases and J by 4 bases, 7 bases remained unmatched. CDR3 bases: TGTGCCAGCAGCTTATCGGGGACAGGGGCCGGAGAGACCCAGTACTTC. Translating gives CASSLSGTGAGETQYF.

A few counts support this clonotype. The CDR3 coding sequence is TGCGCCAGCAGCCAAGATCTGACAGGGCCTCGGCCCCAGCATTTT. Amino acid sequence: CASSQDLTGPRPQHF. The chain joins TRBV4-1 to TRBJ1-5; 7 positions agree with TRBD1. The CDR3 totals 15 residues. V was clipped by 0 bases and J by 9 bases; unmatched bases: 8. CDR1 and CDR2 from the germline V gene are MGHRA and YSYEKL.

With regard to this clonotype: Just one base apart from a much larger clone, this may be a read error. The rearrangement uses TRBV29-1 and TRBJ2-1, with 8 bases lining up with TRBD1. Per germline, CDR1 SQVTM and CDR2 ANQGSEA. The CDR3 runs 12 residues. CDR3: CSVALTGDEQVF. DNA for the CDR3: TGCAGCGTGGCCCTGACAGGGGACGAGCAGGTCTTC.

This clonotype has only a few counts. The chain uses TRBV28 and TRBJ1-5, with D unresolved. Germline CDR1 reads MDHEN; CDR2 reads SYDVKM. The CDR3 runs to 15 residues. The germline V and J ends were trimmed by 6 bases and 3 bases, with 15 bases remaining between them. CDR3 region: CASRGGRPNNQPQHF. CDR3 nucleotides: TGTGCCAGCAGAGGCGGACGGCCTAACAATCAGCCCCAGCATTTT.

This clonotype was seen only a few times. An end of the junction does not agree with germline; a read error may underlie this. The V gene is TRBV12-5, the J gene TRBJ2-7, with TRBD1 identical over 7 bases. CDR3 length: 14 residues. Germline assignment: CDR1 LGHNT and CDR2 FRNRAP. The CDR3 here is CVSGDDRVPYEQYF. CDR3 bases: TGTGTTAGTGGTGATGACAGGGTCCCCTACGAGCAGTACTTC.

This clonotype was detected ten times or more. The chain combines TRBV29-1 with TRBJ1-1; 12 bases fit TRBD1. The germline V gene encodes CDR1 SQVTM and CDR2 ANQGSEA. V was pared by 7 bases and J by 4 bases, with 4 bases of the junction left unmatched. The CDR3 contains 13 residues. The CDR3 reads CSAGTGGLTEAFF. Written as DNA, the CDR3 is TGCAGCGCCGGGACAGGGGGCCTCACTGAAGCTTTCTTT.